These 20 T cell receptor beta chains came from one sample sequenced in a study of T-cell memory formation after mild COVID-19. Via MiXCR, TCRdb re-called the 5' RACE reads, giving one row per CDR3 protein. The sample has about 430,000 distinct CDR3 sequences; 18% are singletons. Sequenced input: PBMCs or a T cell subset sorted from them (not recorded which). The receptor set was obtained from a man aged 18-30 years who had mild COVID-19 (a few samples of this study predate the infection). Cell type and time point are not known.

The sample holds a few counts of this clonotype. The V gene is TRBV28, the J gene TRBJ1-4, with D possibly matching TRBD1 (5 bases). V was pared by 5 bases and J by 5 bases, with 12 bases between. CDR3 length: 14 amino acids. The germline V gene encodes CDR1 MDHEN and CDR2 SYDVKM. The CDR3 DNA follows: TGTGCCAGCAGTCCCTCGGCAGGGAATGAAAAACTGTTTTTT. As protein: CASSPSAGNEKLFF.

This clonotype was seen a handful of times. This sequence joins TRBV7-8 and TRBJ2-3; D remains unclear. V dropped 1 base and J dropped 3 bases, with 14 bases sitting between them. The CDR3 is made up of 16 amino acids. CDR1 and CDR2 from the germline V gene are SGHVS and FQNEAQ. Written as DNA, the CDR3 is TGTGCCAGCAGCTTAGAAGGGAAAGTTCGGACAGATACGCAGTATTTT. It encodes CASSLEGKVRTDTQYF. Full variable domain (rest looked up from reference TRBV7-8 and TRBJ2-3): GAGVSQSPRYKVAKRGQDVALRCDPISGHVSLFWYQQALGQGPEFLTYFQNEAQLDKSGLPSDRFFAERPEGSVSTLKIQRTQQEDSAVYLCASSLEGKVRTDTQYFGPGTRLTVL.

This clonotype has at least ten counts. CDR3 sequence reads: CASSLNRGEQPQHF. For the CDR3, the DNA is TGTGCCAGCAGCCTGAACAGGGGAGAACAGCCCCAGCATTTT. This rearrangement joins TRBV7-2 to TRBJ1-5; 7 bases match TRBD1. V shed 5 bases, J shed 7 bases, and the junction held 8 bases outside the gene matches. CDR1 is SGHTA, CDR2 FQGNSA, per germline. The CDR3 extends over 14 amino acids.

The rearrangement links TRBV27 to TRBJ2-5; the match to TRBD1 covers 10 bases. V shed 5 bases and J 5 bases; nucleotides not matched to a gene: 11. CDR3 length: 16 amino acids. Germline CDR1 reads MNHEY; CDR2 reads SMNVEV (reference sequence). DNA for the CDR3: TGTGCCAGCAGTCCCCTTACGGGACAGGGGCGGGAGACCCAGTACTTC. Residues: CASSPLTGQGRETQYF.

This clonotype was detected only a few times. The chain has TRBV6-6 and TRBJ1-1, with 7 nucleotides matching TRBD1. After removal of 2 bases from V and 7 bases from J, the junction contained 7 bases not matched to a gene. The V gene's germline CDR1 is MNHNY and CDR2 SVGAGI (reference sequence). The CDR3 runs 14 residues. DNA for the CDR3: TGTGCCAGCAGTTACCAAAGGGACAGTGGTGAAGCTTTCTTT. Its protein product is CASSYQRDSGEAFF.

The chain recombines TRBV4-2 with TRBJ2-4, with D perhaps TRBD2 (5 bases). The germline V gene has CDR1 LGHNA and CDR2 YNFKEQ. The V and J ends lost 1 base and 2 bases respectively, with 15 bases between them. CDR3 size: 17 residues. CDR3 nucleotide sequence: TGTGCCAGCAGCCAAGCCCCCCAAGAGGGAACCAAAAACATTCAGTACTTC. It translates to CASSQAPQEGTKNIQYF.

The V call is TRBV13, the J call TRBJ2-5; 11 nucleotides line up with TRBD2. CDR1 is PRHDT, CDR2 FYEKMQ, per germline (reference sequence). With 5 bases clipped from V and 0 bases from J, the junction kept 8 bases outside the gene matches. The CDR3 totals 17 residues. The CDR3 is CASSHRASGGNQETQYF. CDR3 nucleotide sequence: TGTGCCAGCAGCCATCGGGCTAGCGGGGGGAACCAAGAGACCCAGTACTTC.

This clonotype was recorded only once. The CDR3 sequence is CASSQGGPPATQYF. CDR3 nucleotides: TGTGCCAGCAGCCAAGGGGGCCCCCCAGCGACCCAGTACTTC. J is TRBJ2-5 and V is TRBV4-2; D might be TRBD1 (5 bases). V was pared by 1 base and J by 7 bases, with 13 bases between. Germline V gene sequence: CDR1 LGHNA, CDR2 YNFKEQ. The CDR3 has 14 residues.

This clonotype was found once. The chain joins TRBV7-8 to TRBJ1-5; no reliable D call. V was trimmed by 2 bases and J by 7 bases, leaving 15 bases between them. The CDR3 is 15 residues long. CDR1 and CDR2 (germline): SGHVS, FQNEAQ. CDR3 loop: CASSLSWPMRQPQHF. Here the CDR3 DNA reads TGTGCCAGCAGCTTAAGTTGGCCAATGAGGCAGCCCCAGCATTTT.

The rearrangement links TRBV6-2 or TRBV6-3 to TRBJ1-4; D uncertain. Trimming pared 7 bases from V and 7 bases from J, leaving 13 bases between. The germline gives CDR1 MNHEY, CDR2 SVGEGT. The CDR3 consists of 13 residues. Here the CDR3 DNA reads TGTGCCAGCACGGGAAGGAAGATTGAAAAACTGTTTTTT. Its protein product is CASTGRKIEKLFF.

The chain couples TRBV6-2 or TRBV6-3 to TRBJ2-7; D is ambiguous. This CDR3 is 13 amino acids long. The V end was cut by 0 bases, the J end by 0 bases, with 3 bases between. Per the germline V gene, CDR1 is MNHEY and CDR2 is SVGEGT. The CDR3 loop is CASSYSDSYEQYF. CDR3 DNA: TGTGCCAGCAGTTACTCGGACTCCTACGAGCAGTACTTC.

This clonotype has just a few counts. The chain is built from TRBV5-1 and TRBJ2-2; D gene uncertain. Per germline, CDR1 SGHRS and CDR2 YFSETQ. V was cut by 1 base and J by 2 bases, with 9 bases left in between. This CDR3 spans 15 amino acids. The CDR3 is CASSLQVGNTGELFF. The DNA for the CDR3 is TGCGCCAGCAGCTTGCAGGTGGGAAACACCGGGGAGCTGTTTTTT.

This clonotype was detected many times. A clone one base away is much larger, so this may be a read error. The chain employs TRBV6-4 and TRBJ2-3; 12 positions agree with TRBD2. This CDR3 comprises 15 residues. Germline V CDR1 and CDR2: MRHNA, SNTAGT. V shed 4 bases, J shed 1 base, and the junction held 0 bases outside the gene matches. The CDR3 reads CASSGTSGGTDTQYF. CDR3 nucleotides: TGTGCCAGCAGTGGGACTAGCGGGGGCACAGATACGCAGTATTTT.

This clonotype has a handful of counts. The CDR3 region has the DNA TGTGCCAGCAGCCTTTTCCAAGCCGGGGAGCTGTTTTTT. Amino acid sequence: CASSLFQAGELFF. The rearrangement joins TRBV28 to TRBJ2-2; no firm D call. Germline V gene lookup returns CDR1 MDHEN and CDR2 SYDVKM. V was cut by 6 bases and J by 6 bases, with 11 bases left in between. This CDR3 region has 13 residues. The full variable domain, with the rest looked up from reference TRBV28 and TRBJ2-2, is DVKVTQSSRYLVKRTGEKVFLECVQDMDHENMFWYRQDPGLGLRLIYFSYDVKMKEKGDIPEGYSVSREKKERFSLILESASTNQTSMYLCASSLFQAGELFFGEGSRLTVL.

This chain uses TRBV4-3 with TRBJ1-6; D is ambiguous. V was pared by 0 bases and J by 3 bases, with 9 bases between. The V gene's germline CDR1 is LGHNA and CDR2 YSLEER. This CDR3 region has 16 residues. Here the CDR3 DNA reads TGCGCCAGCAGCCAAGATCGCGGGTACTATAATTCACCCCTCCACTTT. This gives the protein CASSQDRGYYNSPLHF.

There are a few counts of this clonotype. The chain links TRBV6-5 to TRBJ1-6; D might be TRBD1 (5 bases). Trimming cost V 1 base and J 6 bases, with 13 bases left between them. CDR3 length: 16 amino acids. CDR1 and CDR2 (germline): MNHEY, SVGAGI. The CDR3 region has the DNA TGTGCCAGCAGTTACTTGGGCAGGGAGGGTAATTCACCCCTCCACTTT. Its translation is CASSYLGREGNSPLHF.

The chain uses TRBV4-3 and TRBJ1-2; no definite D call. This CDR3 comprises 15 residues. Germline-derived CDR1 and CDR2 are LGHNA and YSLEER. V was shortened by 0 bases and J by 7 bases, with 15 bases between the two germline ends. The CDR3 nucleotides are TGCGCCAGCAGCCAAGAAATGGTAAAGCCAACTGGCTACACCTTC. Residues: CASSQEMVKPTGYTF.

This clonotype appeared once. A much more abundant neighbour one base away suggests this may be a read error. This chain connects TRBV6-4 to TRBJ2-3; 9 bases map to TRBD1. Trimming cost V 2 bases and J 4 bases; bases outside gene matches: 4. CDR1 and CDR2 from the germline V gene are MRHNA and SNTAGT. The CDR3 sequence is 15 residues long. Here the CDR3 DNA reads TGTGCCAGCAGTGACGGGACAGGGAGCGCAGATACGCAGTATTTT. Translated: CASSDGTGSADTQYF.

In its sample, this clonotype was seen a few times. A junction end diverges from the germline sequence, so it may reflect a read error. This chain links TRBV18 with TRBJ2-7, with a tentative D call TRBD2 (5 bases). The CDR3 runs 15 residues. Germline V gene lookup returns CDR1 KGHSH and CDR2 LQKENI. The CDR3 region is CASSPSETPSGIGHF. The CDR3 nucleotides are TGTGCCAGCTCACCATCCGAGACACCCTCGGGGATTGGTCACTTC.

This clonotype was seen more than once but under ten times. The V call is TRBV7-2, the J call TRBJ2-2, with D perhaps TRBD1 (5 bases). Trimming left V 10 bases short and J 3 bases short, with 15 bases between. CDR1 is SGHTA, CDR2 FQGNSA, per germline. The CDR3 spans 14 residues. The CDR3 DNA is TGTGCCACCGCGGCAGGGTCCTACACCGGGGAGCTGTTTTTT. Its translation is CATAAGSYTGELFF. Using reference TRBV7-2 and TRBJ2-2 for the parts outside the CDR3, the full variable domain is GAGVSQSPSNKVTEKGKDVELRCDPISGHTALYWYRQSLGQGLEFLIYFQGNSAPDKSGLPSDRFSAERTGGSVSTLTIQRTQQEDSAVYLCATAAGSYTGELFFGEGSRLTVL.